This entry lists 20 T cell receptor beta chains sequenced from one sample in a study of blood T cell repertoires in COVID-19 (dated by TCRdb to the early 2020s). The method was the immunoSEQ multiplex PCR assay. TCRdb mirrors the immuneACCESS table, restricted to in-frame sequences. Some clones are absent from its copies; in checked studies, under half trace to an unresolved V gene, and the reason for the others is unknown. The sample includes roughly 92,000 clones, with approximately 86% observed a single time. Jointly, the top ten make up over 9% of the sample. The specimen was peripheral blood. The receptors stem from a man in his forties or fifties with acute or convalescent COVID-19.

J is TRBJ1-5 and V is TRBV11-2; D might be TRBD1 (5 bases). Per the germline V gene, CDR1 is SGHAT and CDR2 is FQNNGV. The V end lost 0 bases, the J end lost 7 bases, and 10 bases lay between the germline ends. This CDR3 is built from 14 residues. The CDR3 loop reads CASSLDGGGQPQHF. CDR3 sequence (DNA): TGTGCCAGCAGCTTAGATGGGGGAGGGCAGCCCCAGCATTTT.

This rearrangement joins TRBV10-1 to TRBJ1-2, with D perhaps matching TRBD1 (5 bases). The CDR3 runs 12 residues. Germline CDR1 reads WNHNN; CDR2 reads SYGVQD (reference sequence). The V gene lost 5 bases and the J gene lost 4 bases, with 8 bases spanning the gap. The CDR3, as DNA: TGCGCCAGCAGTAAGGGGTCCTATGGCTACACCTTC. Its protein is CASSKGSYGYTF.

V usage is TRBV6-5 and J usage is TRBJ2-7; 9 nucleotides match TRBD1. The CDR3 consists of 14 residues. V shed 5 bases and J 4 bases; nucleotides not matched to a gene: 6. CDR1 is MNHEY, CDR2 SVGAGI, per germline. For the CDR3, the DNA is TGTGCCAGCAGTACGACAGGGGGATTTTACGAGCAGTACTTC. This gives the protein CASSTTGGFYEQYF.

This rearrangement joins TRBV5-1 to TRBJ2-1; 14 nucleotides agree with TRBD2. The CDR3 totals 19 residues. Germline loops: CDR1 SGHRS, CDR2 YFSETQ. The junction had 10 bases not matched to a gene; V was cut back by 0 bases and J by 5 bases. The CDR3 DNA is TGCGCCAGCAGCTTGGCGGGACTAGCGGGAGCTCGGGCCAACAATGAGCAGTTCTTC. It yields the protein CASSLAGLAGARANNEQFF.

The V call is TRBV15, the J call TRBJ2-5; 12 bases fit TRBD2. The germline CDR1 and CDR2 sequences are LNHNV and YYDKDF (reference sequence). The CDR3 spans 17 residues. Trimming cost V 1 base and J 5 bases; bases outside gene matches: 8. CDR3 bases: TGTGCCACCAGCAGAGGGGGACTAGCGGGCCATGGGGAGACCCAGTACTTC. Protein sequence: CATSRGGLAGHGETQYF. Looking up the rest from reference TRBV15 and TRBJ2-5 gives the full variable domain: DAMVIQNPRYQVTQFGKPVTLSCSQTLNHNVMYWYQQKSSQAPKLLFHYYDKDFNNEADTPDNFQSRRPNTSFCFLDIRSPGLGDTAMYLCATSRGGLAGHGETQYFGPGTRLLVL.

This rearrangement joins TRBV7-9 to TRBJ1-3; D gene uncertain. V was cut by 1 base and J by 0 bases, with 10 bases left in between. This CDR3 comprises 16 residues. Germline values: CDR1 SEHNR, CDR2 FQNEAQ (reference sequence). The CDR3 DNA reads as TGTGCCAGCAGCTTAGTGGAGTCATACTCTGGAAACACCATATATTTT. It codes for CASSLVESYSGNTIYF.

This clone came up a few times. CDR3 in amino acids: CASSFFDKPYEQYF. CDR3 DNA sequence: TGTGCCAGCAGTTTTTTCGACAAACCCTACGAGCAGTACTTC. The chain carries TRBV27 and TRBJ2-7, with D hard to call. The germline V gene has CDR1 MNHEY and CDR2 SMNVEV (reference sequence). The V end lost 3 bases, the J end lost 2 bases, and 11 bases lay between the germline ends. The CDR3 contains 14 residues.

The chain employs TRBV2 and TRBJ2-2; the D gene is possibly TRBD1 (5 bases). This CDR3 is 15 amino acids long. Germline CDR1 SNHLY, CDR2 FYNNEI. V shed 6 bases and J shed 2 bases, with 13 bases lying between them. The DNA of the CDR3 is TGTGCCAGCAGACCCCAAGGGGTCAACACCGGGGAGCTGTTTTTT. Its translation: CASRPQGVNTGELFF.

The chain couples TRBV7-3 to TRBJ1-1; D not resolved. The CDR3 covers 15 residues. Deletions cut 5 bases from V and 11 bases from J, with 24 bases between. Looked up from germline, CDR1 is SGHTA and CDR2 is FQGTGA. The CDR3 bases are TGTGCCAGCAGCCCCCGACACGAAGCTTTTTCAATCGCTTTCTTT. Its translation: CASSPRHEAFSIAFF. Complete variable domain (other parts from reference TRBV7-3 and TRBJ1-1): GAGVSQTPSNKVTEKGKYVELRCDPISGHTALYWYRQSLGQGPEFLIYFQGTGAADDSGLPNDRFFAVRPEGSVSTLKIQRTERGDSAVYLCASSPRHEAFSIAFFGQGTRLTVV.

V and J are TRBV5-5 and TRBJ1-5; TRBD1 might be the D (5 bases). Looked up from germline, CDR1 is SGHKS and CDR2 is YYEKEE (reference sequence). V gave up 4 bases and J gave up 7 bases, with 18 bases separating them. This CDR3 contains 15 residues. This CDR3 reads CASSLRQSTHQPQHF. The CDR3 DNA is TGTGCCAGCAGCCTGAGACAGAGCACCCACCAGCCCCAGCATTTT. Combining the CDR3 with reference TRBV5-5 and TRBJ1-5 gives the whole variable domain DAGVTQSPTHLIKTRGQQVTLRCSPISGHKSVSWYQQVLGQGPQFIFQYYEKEERGRGNFPDRFSARQFPNYSSELNVNALLLGDSALYLCASSLRQSTHQPQHFGDGTRLSIL.

This clone was seen just once. V is TRBV4-1 and J is TRBJ1-2, with 7 nucleotides matching TRBD1. Germline CDR1 MGHRA, CDR2 YSYEKL. The CDR3 spans 13 residues. Trimming cost V 1 base and J 11 bases; bases outside gene matches: 7. CDR3 in DNA: TGCGCCAGCAGCCAAGTACCGGGACAGCGGTACACCTTC. This encodes CASSQVPGQRYTF.

The J gene is TRBJ1-6, the V gene TRBV7-2; D possibly corresponds to TRBD1 (6 bases). V was trimmed by 5 bases and J by 4 bases, leaving 15 bases between them. The length of the CDR3 is 16 residues. Germline CDR1 and CDR2: SGHTA and FQGNSA. CDR3 sequence reads: CASSRLGGQYNSPLHF. DNA for the CDR3: TGTGCCAGCAGCCGCCTAGGCGGACAGTATAATTCACCCCTCCACTTT.

This rearrangement joins TRBV9 to TRBJ2-2; D possibly corresponds to TRBD2 (6 bases). Trimming removed 2 bases at V and 4 bases at J, with 12 bases between. From germline, CDR1 is SGDLS and CDR2 YYNGEE. The CDR3 covers 15 residues. DNA for the CDR3: TGTGCCAGCAGCGTTAGCGGAGGTCGCACCGGGGAGCTGTTTTTT. Amino acids: CASSVSGGRTGELFF.

This clone showed up just a few times. The J gene is TRBJ2-5, the V gene TRBV3-1 (or the pseudogene TRBV3-2); D call uncertain. V was trimmed by 0 bases and J by 0 bases, leaving 11 bases between them. This CDR3 contains 16 residues. Germline CDR1 LGHDT, CDR2 YNNKEL (reference sequence). The CDR3 reads CASSQDNTTYQETQYF. In nucleotides, the CDR3 is TGTGCCAGCAGCCAAGATAACACTACGTACCAAGAGACCCAGTACTTC.

The CDR3 region has the DNA TGTGCCATCAGGCTAAACAATGAGCAGTTCTTC. This codes for CAIRLNNEQFF. The gene calls are TRBV10-3 and TRBJ2-1; D not certain. This CDR3 contains 11 residues. The germline V and J ends were trimmed by 6 bases and 5 bases, with 5 bases remaining between them. Germline assignment: CDR1 ENHRY and CDR2 SYGVKD.

The chain links TRBV5-4 to TRBJ2-3; D is ambiguous. Germline CDR1 is SGHNT and CDR2 is YYREEE (reference sequence). The CDR3 covers 12 residues. V lost 5 bases to trimming and J lost 0 bases, with 4 bases between them. CDR3 sequence: CASRSSTDTQYF. CDR3 sequence (DNA): TGTGCCAGCAGATCTAGCACAGATACGCAGTATTTT.

The gene calls are TRBV19 and TRBJ2-2; 7 bases align to TRBD1. Unmatched junction bases numbered 6, after V lost 1 base and J lost 4 bases. This CDR3 spans 16 amino acids. Germline loops: CDR1 LNHDA, CDR2 SQIVND (reference sequence). CDR3 nucleotide sequence: TGTGCCAGTAGTATAGTTGACAGGGAGACCACCGGGGAGCTGTTTTTT. It encodes CASSIVDRETTGELFF.

This clone was seen a single time. The V gene is TRBV7-2, the J gene TRBJ1-1; TRBD1 might be the D (6 bases). Per the germline V gene, CDR1 is SGHTA and CDR2 is FQGNSA. The V gene lost 1 base and the J gene lost 4 bases, with 13 bases spanning the gap. The CDR3 is 15 residues long. The chain's CDR3 is CASSLEGSRGTEAFF. The DNA of the CDR3 is TGTGCCAGCAGCTTAGAAGGATCCAGGGGCACTGAAGCTTTCTTT.

This clone was detected once. The chain uses TRBV21-1 and TRBJ1-5; no DNA check was done on the table's D call, TRBD1. TRBV21-1 is given as a pseudogene. CDR3 size: 13 residues. Here the CDR3 DNA reads TGTGCCAGCAGCAGGACAGGGGATCAGCCCCAGCATTTT. It specifies CASSRTGDQPQHF.

The J gene is TRBJ1-1, the V gene TRBV5-1, with D perhaps TRBD1 (6 bases). The CDR3 runs to 16 residues. The V gene lost 5 bases and the J gene lost 0 bases, with 17 bases spanning the gap. CDR1 is SGHRS and CDR2 is YFSETQ in the germline V gene. The DNA of the CDR3 is TGCGCCAGCAGTGAACAAGTGGGGGCAATGAACACTGAAGCTTTCTTT. Translated: CASSEQVGAMNTEAFF.